This TCR beta chain was identified during a study of T cells expressing NK-cell markers. Whole-study context: Investigators obtained TCR beta repertoires from sorted CD3+CD56+NKG2C+, CD3+CD56+NKG2C- and CD3+CD56-NKG2C+ T cells.

Broader study findings: The leading position in the CD3+CD56-NKG2C+ fraction of several donors also went to these clonotypes. Specificity for HCMV among expanded NKG2C+ T cell clones was not established.

To note about this clonotype: Its antigen is unknown.

This CDR3 spans 13 amino acids. CDR1 and CDR2 (germline): DFQATT, SNEGSKA (reference sequence). Synthesis of TCR beta cDNA relied on 5'RACE template switching carrying UMIs. For each CDR3 protein, TCRdb gives one entry from its re-call of the 5' RACE reads, without DNA. This listing includes approximately 460,000 distinct CDR3 sequences. The receptor was derived from a woman between 18 and 70 years old in good health. Material for sequencing was blood T cells: a sorted CD56 or NKG2C T cell subset, CD4+ or CD8+ T cells, or bulk PBMC T cells (not recorded which). The chain joins TRBV20-1 to TRBJ2-7; TCRdb's D gene call, TRBD1, goes unchecked for lack of DNA. The CDR3 protein is CSASPGVSYEQYF.